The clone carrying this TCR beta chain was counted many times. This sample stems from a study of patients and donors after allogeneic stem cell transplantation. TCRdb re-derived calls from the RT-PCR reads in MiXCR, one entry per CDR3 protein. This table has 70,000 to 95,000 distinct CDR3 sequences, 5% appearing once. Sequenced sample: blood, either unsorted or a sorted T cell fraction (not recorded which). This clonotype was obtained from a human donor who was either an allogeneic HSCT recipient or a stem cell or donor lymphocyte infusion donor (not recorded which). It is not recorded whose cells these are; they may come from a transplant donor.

The CDR3 DNA reads as TGTGCCACCGCGGACAGGGTGGGAACCGGGGAGCTGTTTTTT. Its translation is CATADRVGTGELFF. The rearrangement joins TRBV24-1 to TRBJ2-2, with TRBD1 identical over 8 bases. J gave up 5 bases and V 9 bases, and 7 bases lay outside the gene matches. CDR1 and CDR2 from the germline V gene are KGHDR and SFDVKD. The CDR3 length is 14 residues.